The next 18 T cell receptor beta chains were all read from a single sample in a study of type 1 and type 2 diabetes patients. The PCR template was genomic DNA. A primer set of 30 forward and 13 reverse primers amplified the CDR3. TCRdb passed the multiplex PCR reads through MiXCR, listing each CDR3 protein once. The data hold 250,000 or so distinct CDR3 sequences, with roughly 50% observed a single time. Sequenced material: peripheral blood mononuclear cells (PBMCs). These receptor sequences come from a man aged 18 to 35 with type 2 diabetes.

This clonotype has just a few counts. The chain recombines TRBV7-2 with TRBJ1-1, with no clear D. The germline V gene has CDR1 SGHTA and CDR2 FQGNSA. The CDR3 contains 13 residues. V was cut by 3 bases and J by 10 bases, with 15 bases left in between. The CDR3 DNA reads as TGTGCCAGCAGCTTTTCCCGACTCGAGGGAGCTTTCTTT. The encoded protein is CASSFSRLEGAFF.

The chain has TRBV20-1 and TRBJ1-2; the D gene is possibly TRBD1 (6 bases). Germline assignment: CDR1 DFQATT and CDR2 SNEGSKA (reference sequence). The V end was cut by 5 bases, the J end by 6 bases, with 19 bases between. CDR3 length: 14 amino acids. Written as DNA, the CDR3 is TGCAGTGCTCCCGAGGGGGGAAACGGCCATGGCTACACCTTC. It is translated as CSAPEGGNGHGYTF.

This clonotype appeared a few times. The junction departs from germline at one end; a sequencing error may be responsible. The chain carries TRBV7-3 and TRBJ2-6, with 7 bases fitting TRBD1. Germline V gene lookup returns CDR1 SGHTA and CDR2 FQGTGA. The CDR3 runs to 15 residues. The CDR3 here is CASSPQGKGANVLTF. CDR3 DNA: TGCGCCAGCAGCCCACAGGGGAAAGGGGCCAACGTCCTGACTTTC.

J is TRBJ1-5 and V is TRBV19, with 9 bases lining up with TRBD1. The V gene end was trimmed by 7 bases and the J gene end by 4 bases; junction bases not matched to a gene: 8. The germline V gene encodes CDR1 LNHDA and CDR2 SQIVND (reference sequence). The CDR3 totals 15 residues. CDR3 loop: CASNPTGGSNQPQHF. In DNA form, the CDR3 reads TGTGCCAGTAACCCGACAGGGGGAAGTAATCAGCCCCAGCATTTT.

The chain's CDR3 is CASSSAPGQGPFTF. The CDR3 bases are TGTGCCAGCAGTTCTGCTCCGGGACAGGGGCCCTTTACCTTC. The chain combines TRBV7-2 with TRBJ1-2, with TRBD1 identical over 10 bases. V shed 6 bases, J shed 14 bases, and the junction held 15 bases outside the gene matches. There are 14 residues in the CDR3. The germline V gene has CDR1 SGHTA and CDR2 FQGNSA. The variable domain in full, with the rest retrieved from reference TRBV7-2 and TRBJ1-2, is GAGVSQSPSNKVTEKGKDVELRCDPISGHTALYWYRQSLGQGLEFLIYFQGNSAPDKSGLPSDRFSAERTGGSVSTLTIQRTQQEDSAVYLCASSSAPGQGPFTFGSGTRLTVV.

The chain carries TRBV9 and TRBJ2-3; either TRBD1 or TRBD2 may fit D (5 bases each). The CDR3 contains 15 residues. The germline CDR1 and CDR2 sequences are SGDLS and YYNGEE. Trimming stripped 3 bases from V and 1 base from J, with 12 bases between. CDR3 residues: CASSDGGRGTDTQYF. The CDR3 DNA reads as TGTGCCAGCAGCGATGGGGGTCGGGGCACAGATACGCAGTATTTT.

In DNA form, the CDR3 reads TGTGCCAGCAGGAATGAATGGGGCTCTGGAAACACCATATATTTT. It codes for CASRNEWGSGNTIYF. J is TRBJ1-3 and V is TRBV25-1; D is unresolved. Germline V gives CDR1 MGHDK, CDR2 SYGVNS. The CDR3 is 15 residues long. Trimming stripped 6 bases from V and 0 bases from J, with 12 bases between.

This clonotype was recorded a few times. The genes are TRBV7-3 and TRBJ2-5; D is unclear. The CDR3 extends over 13 amino acids. V gave up 5 bases and J gave up 2 bases, with 9 bases separating them. Germline V lookup: CDR1 SGHTA, CDR2 FQGTGA. The CDR3 here is CASSQMAQETQYF. The CDR3 DNA sequence: TGTGCCAGCAGCCAAATGGCACAAGAGACCCAGTACTTC. The full variable domain, its missing parts supplied by reference TRBV7-3 and TRBJ2-5, is GAGVSQTPSNKVTEKGKYVELRCDPISGHTALYWYRQSLGQGPEFLIYFQGTGAADDSGLPNDRFFAVRPEGSVSTLKIQRTERGDSAVYLCASSQMAQETQYFGPGTRLLVL.

This clonotype was counted a few times. V and J are TRBV19 and TRBJ1-1; D ambiguous. Trimming removed 8 bases from V and 11 bases from J, with 18 bases in between. Germline loops: CDR1 LNHDA, CDR2 SQIVND (reference sequence). The CDR3 has 12 residues. CDR3 coding DNA: TGTGCCAGTTCTCCCCCCGGATTTAGGGCTTTCTTT. This encodes CASSPPGFRAFF.

This clonotype was seen a few times. The chain joins TRBV25-1 to TRBJ2-6, with TRBD1 as a possible D gene (6 bases). V lost 9 bases and J 0 bases, leaving 27 bases between the germline ends. From germline, CDR1 is MGHDK and CDR2 SYGVNS. CDR3 length: 20 amino acids. CDR3 DNA: TGTGCCAGTATGATACCGGGACACAAAGCTAGGATCTCTGGGGCCAACGTCCTGACTTTC. As protein: CASMIPGHKARISGANVLTF. Combining the CDR3 with reference TRBV25-1 and TRBJ2-6 gives the whole variable domain EADIYQTPRYLVIGTGKKITLECSQTMGHDKMYWYQQDPGMELHLIHYSYGVNSTEKGDLSSESTVSRIRTEHFPLTLESARPSHTSQYLCASMIPGHKARISGANVLTFGAGSRLTVL.

This clonotype was seen more than once but under ten times. CDR3 sequence (DNA): TGTGCCAGCAGCGCCGTCGGGGATAGCAATCAGCCCCAGCATTTT. Amino acid sequence: CASSAVGDSNQPQHF. The V and J genes are TRBV9 and TRBJ1-5; D call uncertain. Germline V gives CDR1 SGDLS, CDR2 YYNGEE. The CDR3 runs to 15 residues. The V and J ends lost 3 bases and 0 bases respectively, with 10 bases between them.

This clonotype is a singleton in its sample. The chain is built from TRBV12-3 or TRBV12-4 and TRBJ2-6; TRBD1 aligns across 9 bases. The CDR3 runs 18 residues. The trim removed 5 bases at V and 3 bases at J, leaving 11 bases unmatched. CDR3 nucleotides: TGTGCCAGCAGTCCCCCGGGACAGGGCTACAATGGGGCCAACGTCCTGACTTTC. Its translation: CASSPPGQGYNGANVLTF.

The chain is built from TRBV2 and TRBJ2-3, with D hard to call. CDR1 and CDR2 from the germline V gene are SNHLY and FYNNEI. The CDR3 runs 11 residues. V shed 10 bases and J shed 10 bases, with 15 bases lying between them. CDR3 coding DNA: TGTGCCACCAGCAGAGATCTGGCGCAGTATTTT. It is translated as CATSRDLAQYF.

Concerning this clonotype: One end of the junction varies from germline; a read error may be responsible. The chain is built from TRBV10-2 and TRBJ2-7; TRBD1 is a possible D gene (6 bases). This CDR3 is built from 13 residues. The germline V gene encodes CDR1 WSHSY and CDR2 SAAADI. CDR3 nucleotide sequence: TGCGCCAGCAGACCAGGGGAAACCTACGAGCGGTACTTC. Encoded protein: CASRPGETYERYF.

About this clonotype: The junction differs from germline at one of its ends, possibly a read error. J is TRBJ1-2 and V is TRBV12-5; tentative D call: TRBD1 (5 bases). Germline assignment: CDR1 LGHNT and CDR2 FRNRAP. This CDR3 spans 12 amino acids. CDR3 amino acids: CASGLGGYGHTF. In DNA, the CDR3 is TGTGCTAGTGGTTTGGGGGGGTATGGCCACACCTTC.

This clonotype was observed a handful of times. V gene TRBV5-4 combines with J gene TRBJ1-1; D not certain. Germline CDR1 SGHNT, CDR2 YYREEE (reference sequence). This CDR3 contains 13 residues. V lost 2 bases, J lost 5 bases, and 10 bases lay in between. CDR3 in amino acids: CASSFPGGTEAFF. The DNA for the CDR3 is TGTGCCAGCAGCTTCCCAGGTGGAACTGAAGCTTTCTTT.

The rearrangement joins TRBV24-1 to TRBJ2-1, with 9 bases aligning to TRBD1. The CDR3 runs 15 residues. Germline lookup yields CDR1 KGHDR and CDR2 SFDVKD. The V segment lost 0 bases and the J segment 4 bases; nucleotides outside the gene matches: 0. The CDR3 reads CATSDLGTGYNEQFF. The CDR3 DNA reads as TGTGCCACCAGTGATTTGGGGACAGGGTACAATGAGCAGTTCTTC.

The chain is built from TRBV6-6 and TRBJ2-7; 8 bases agree with TRBD1. After removal of 5 bases from V and 5 bases from J, the junction contained 5 bases not matched to a gene. Germline CDR1 and CDR2: MNHNY and SVGAGI (reference sequence). This CDR3 contains 13 residues. This chain's CDR3 is CASSASGGDEQYF. As DNA, the CDR3 is TGTGCCAGCAGTGCCTCAGGGGGCGACGAGCAGTACTTC.